The 9 T cell receptor beta chains in this list originate from one sample, sequenced in a study of shared clonotypes between healthy human individuals. The table came from immunoSEQ multiplex PCR; TCRdb's copy has only in-frame clones and leaves some out. Altogether roughly 200,000 clones are present, around 63% being singletons, with the ten largest covering more than 9%. Specimen: memory CD4+ T cells sorted from blood. Subset in this sample: CD45RA-negative fraction. The receptor set was obtained from a man between 25 and 39 years old in good health.

The V call is TRBV4-3, the J call TRBJ2-1; TRBD1 matches 10 bases. Trimming took 1 base from V and 3 from J; bases not matched to a gene: 0. CDR3 size: 15 residues. From germline, CDR1 is LGHNA and CDR2 YSLEER. This CDR3 reads CASSQGTGGYNEQFF. DNA of the CDR3: TGCGCCAGCAGCCAAGGGACAGGGGGCTACAATGAGCAGTTCTTC.

The chain links TRBV9 to TRBJ2-7, with D unresolved. Germline loops: CDR1 SGDLS, CDR2 YYNGEE. V lost 0 bases and J 2 bases, leaving 6 bases between the germline ends. The CDR3 is 13 amino acids. The CDR3 is CASSVAPAYEQYF. Here the CDR3 DNA reads TGTGCCAGCAGCGTAGCTCCCGCCTACGAGCAGTACTTC.

The chain recombines TRBV11-3 with TRBJ2-1; TRBD2 aligns across 8 bases. From germline, CDR1 is SGHNT and CDR2 YENEEA. The CDR3 consists of 13 residues. The V gene end was trimmed by 8 bases and the J gene end by 3 bases; junction bases not matched to a gene: 3. This CDR3 reads CASASGGYNEQFF. As DNA, the CDR3 is TGTGCCAGCGCAAGCGGGGGCTACAATGAGCAGTTCTTC.

The chain carries TRBV9 and TRBJ2-1; a possible D gene is TRBD1 (6 bases). The CDR3 length is 14 residues. V was cut by 2 bases and J by 8 bases, with 14 bases left in between. The germline V gene encodes CDR1 SGDLS and CDR2 YYNGEE. The CDR3: CASSVQNRADEQFF. The DNA for the CDR3 is TGTGCCAGCAGCGTCCAAAACAGGGCGGATGAGCAGTTCTTC.

This chain links TRBV10-1 with TRBJ1-5, with TRBD1 identical over 7 bases. The germline CDR1 and CDR2 sequences are WNHNN and SYGVQD (reference sequence). V was pared by 2 bases and J by 0 bases, with 16 bases of the junction left unmatched. There are 20 residues in the CDR3. Written as DNA, the CDR3 is TGCGCCAGCAGTGAGGTGCACCTTGGGACAGCACTATATAGCAATCAGCCCCAGCATTTT. Amino acid sequence: CASSEVHLGTALYSNQPQHF.

This clone is deemed medium-sized (0.01 to 0.1%). The CDR3 loop reads CASSPLPGQGQAEAFF. The CDR3 DNA reads TGTGCCAGCTCACCCCTCCCGGGACAGGGGCAGGCTGAAGCTTTCTTT. The rearrangement joins TRBV18 to TRBJ1-1; 10 nucleotides agree with TRBD1. This CDR3 has 16 amino acids. With 3 bases clipped from V and 6 bases from J, the junction kept 10 bases outside the gene matches. The germline CDR1 and CDR2 sequences are KGHSH and LQKENI.

The chain is built from TRBV5-6 and TRBJ2-1; TRBD2 agrees at 7 bases. The CDR3 loop spans 15 amino acids. The V and J ends lost 4 bases and 2 bases, in that order; junction bases with no gene match: 6. Looked up from germline, CDR1 is SGHDT and CDR2 is YYEEEE. The CDR3 DNA reads as TGTGCCAGCAGCCGCGGGACTAACCCCTACAATGAGCAGTTCTTC. Translation gives CASSRGTNPYNEQFF.

The chain has TRBV5-5 and TRBJ2-7; perhaps TRBD1 as D (6 bases). Germline lookup yields CDR1 SGHKS and CDR2 YYEKEE (reference sequence). CDR3 length: 15 residues. Trimming shortened V by 2 bases and J by 5 bases, and 17 bases separated the two germline ends. For the CDR3, the DNA is TGTGCCAGCAGCTTCAGGGGCGAAATTACCGACGAGCAGTACTTC. This encodes CASSFRGEITDEQYF. Looking up the rest from reference TRBV5-5 and TRBJ2-7 gives the full variable domain: DAGVTQSPTHLIKTRGQQVTLRCSPISGHKSVSWYQQVLGQGPQFIFQYYEKEERGRGNFPDRFSARQFPNYSSELNVNALLLGDSALYLCASSFRGEITDEQYFGPGTRLTVT.

V usage is TRBV11-2 and J usage is TRBJ2-1, with a tentative D call TRBD2 (5 bases). The V gene lost 2 bases and the J gene lost 0 bases, with 14 bases spanning the gap. This CDR3 is 17 amino acids long. Germline V gene data show CDR1 as SGHAT and CDR2 as FQNNGV. The CDR3 loop is CASSLFVAGSSYNEQFF. DNA of the CDR3: TGTGCCAGCAGCTTATTCGTTGCGGGCAGCTCCTACAATGAGCAGTTCTTC.